This T cell receptor beta chain was recovered during a study of prognosis after radiotherapy for stage I lung cancer. Study-wide background: About five patients had oligometastatic NSCLC after surgical resection of the primary tumor, and fourteen had newly diagnosed primary stage I lung tumors. Concurrent therapy was given to no patient receiving stereotactic body radiotherapy.

Two-round multiplex PCR on genomic DNA was the method by which TCR beta CDR3 was amplified. It was primers specific to each TRBV and TRBJ gene that first-round PCR used. TCRdb re-called the multiplex PCR reads through MiXCR, storing one row per CDR3 protein. Seen here are approximately 31,000 distinct CDR3 sequences, approximately 51% observed once, and the top ten hold 16%. This clonotype was seen repeatedly, ten times or more. Its antigen is currently unknown. This CDR3 comprises 12 residues. V lost 7 bases and J lost 4, with 10 bases in between. CDR1 and CDR2 from the germline V gene are MDHEN and SYDVKM. The study, taken as a whole, reports: Where distant metastases developed, patients had lower Shannon entropy after stereotactic body radiation therapy. Frequencies of TRBV and TRBJ gene use reportedly varied by whether patients had metastases.

The rearrangement links TRBV28 to TRBJ1-2, with D maybe TRBD1 (5 bases). The source was PBMCs, collected before or after stereotactic body radiation therapy (not recorded which). This TCR was recovered from a donor aged 50 or older with non-small cell lung cancer. The chain's CDR3 is CASTRGGYGYTF. The CDR3 DNA reads as TGTGCCAGCACCCGGGGGGGCTATGGCTACACCTTC.